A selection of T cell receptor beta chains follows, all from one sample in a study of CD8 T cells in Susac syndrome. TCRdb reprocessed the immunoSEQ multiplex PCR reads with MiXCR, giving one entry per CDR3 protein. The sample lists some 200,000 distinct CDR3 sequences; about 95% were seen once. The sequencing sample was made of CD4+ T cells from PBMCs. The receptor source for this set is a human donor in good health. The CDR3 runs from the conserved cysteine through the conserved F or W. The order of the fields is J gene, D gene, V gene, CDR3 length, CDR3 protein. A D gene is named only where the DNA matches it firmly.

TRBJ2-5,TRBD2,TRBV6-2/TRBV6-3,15,CASSYTAGDQETQYF
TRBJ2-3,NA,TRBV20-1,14,CSGVLAGITDTQYF
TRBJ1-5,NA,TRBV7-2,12,CASTYQHQPQHF
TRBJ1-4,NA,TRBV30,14,CAWSNDGRREKLFF
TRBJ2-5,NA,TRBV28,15,CASSLTGWSQETQYF
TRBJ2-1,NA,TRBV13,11,CASSLYNEQFF
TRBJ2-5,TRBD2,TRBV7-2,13,CASSPGTSETQYF
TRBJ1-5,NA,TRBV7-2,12,CASSLGPEPQHF
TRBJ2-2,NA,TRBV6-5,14,CASSYRLNTGELFF
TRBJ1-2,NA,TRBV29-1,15,CSVTRPTQRGYGYTF
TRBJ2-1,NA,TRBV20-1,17,CSADSSMVFSSYNEQFF
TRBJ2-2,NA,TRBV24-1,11,CATPTGGELFF
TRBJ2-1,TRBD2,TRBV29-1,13,CSGIAGGKGEQFF
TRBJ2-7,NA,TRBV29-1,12,CSVGTLSYEQYF
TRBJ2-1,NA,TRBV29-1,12,CSVVVLLRGTFF
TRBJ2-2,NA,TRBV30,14,CAWRGLSNTGELFF
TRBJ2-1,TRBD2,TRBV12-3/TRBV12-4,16,CASSLGASGTYNEQFF
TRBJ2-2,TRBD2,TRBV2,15,CASMRTSGNTGELFF
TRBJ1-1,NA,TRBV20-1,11,CSARGPAEAFF
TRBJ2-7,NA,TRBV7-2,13,CASSLVLVYEQYF
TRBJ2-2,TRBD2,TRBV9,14,CASSALLATGELFF
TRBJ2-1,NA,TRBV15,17,CATSRDQVDRSYNEQFF
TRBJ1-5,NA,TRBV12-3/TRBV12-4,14,CASSPGPDNQPQHF
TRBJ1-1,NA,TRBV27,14,CASSLGLFDTEAFF
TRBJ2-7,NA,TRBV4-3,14,CASSASRGLSEQYF
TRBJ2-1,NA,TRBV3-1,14,CASSLGGAGLSIFF
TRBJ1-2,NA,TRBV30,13,CAWIPRGVRGYTF
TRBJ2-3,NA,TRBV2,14,CASSEGGAIDTQYF
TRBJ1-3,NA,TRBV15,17,CATSRGSQGISGNTIYF
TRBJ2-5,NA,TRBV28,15,CASSLAPGTVETQYF
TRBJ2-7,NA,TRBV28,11,CASRVSYEQYF
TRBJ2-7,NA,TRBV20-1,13,CSAETRDPREQYF
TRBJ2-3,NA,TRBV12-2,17,CASRDAGGSLITDTQYF
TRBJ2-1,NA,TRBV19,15,CASSISGSFINEQFF
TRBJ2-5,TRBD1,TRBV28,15,CASSSGQGAVETQYF
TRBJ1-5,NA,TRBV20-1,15,CSVPGGAYSNQPQHF
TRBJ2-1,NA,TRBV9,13,CASSGLSYNEQFF
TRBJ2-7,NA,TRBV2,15,CASSVLASVSYEQYF
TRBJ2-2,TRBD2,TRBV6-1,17,CASSPSQPTSGRRELFF
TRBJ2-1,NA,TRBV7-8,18,CASSLRTSGTGGYNEQFF
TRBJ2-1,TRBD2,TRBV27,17,CASSLYSGSGLYNEQFF
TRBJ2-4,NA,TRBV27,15,CASSLQGMAKNIQYF
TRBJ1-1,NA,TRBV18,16,CASSPRSDGGYTEAFF
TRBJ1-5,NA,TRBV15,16,CATSREAGSPNQPQHF
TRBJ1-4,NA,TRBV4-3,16,CASSQLSGATNEKLFF
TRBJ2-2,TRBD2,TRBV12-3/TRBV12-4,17,CASSPQTPPAGAGELFF
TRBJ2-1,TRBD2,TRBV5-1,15,CASSLGASGVNEQFF
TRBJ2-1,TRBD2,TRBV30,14,CAWNQGGSYNEQFF
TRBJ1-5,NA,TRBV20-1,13,CSAIELQGQPQHF
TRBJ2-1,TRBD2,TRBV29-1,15,CSVKTRLAENNEQFF
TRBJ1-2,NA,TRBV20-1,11,CSTSPNYGYTF
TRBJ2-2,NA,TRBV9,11,CASMIKGGLFF
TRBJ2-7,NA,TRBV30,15,CAWSPKKFSSNEQYF
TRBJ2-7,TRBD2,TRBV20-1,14,CSAAPDGLASEQYF
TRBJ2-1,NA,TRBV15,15,CATSRGLGAYNEQFF
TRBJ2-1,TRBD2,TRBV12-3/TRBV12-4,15,CASILRGLGYNEQFF
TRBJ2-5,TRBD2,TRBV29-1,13,CSGRLAGEETQYF
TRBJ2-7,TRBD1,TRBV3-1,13,CASRRQGAYEQYF
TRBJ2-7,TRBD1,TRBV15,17,CATSRGRRTGGRFEQYF